The T cell receptor (beta chain) described here comes from a study of blood T cell repertoires in COVID-19. Looking at the study overall: T cells, B-cell-depleted T cells, or PBMCs provided the cDNA or gDNA that served as material.

Trimming cost V 5 bases and J 4 bases; bases outside gene matches: 6. The CDR3 is 14 residues long. The V gene's germline CDR1 is SGHNT and CDR2 YENEEA. Per the study methods: The assay estimated nucleated cells by amplifying reference gene primers. Using immunoSEQ multiplex PCR, the repertoire was profiled, and TCRdb retains in-frame clones only, with some absent. V and J calls and clone size are copied from that table; D and trimming were computed from the DNA. Here the sample spans almost 70,000 clones, almost 80% being singletons. The chain couples TRBV11-3 to TRBJ2-5, with 8 bases identical to TRBD2. Sequenced material: peripheral blood. This TCR was sampled from a man between 60 and 75 years old with acute or convalescent COVID-19. As DNA, the CDR3 is TGTGCCAGCAGCCATTCTAGCGGGCGAGAGACCCAGTACTTC. Its protein is CASSHSSGRETQYF.